The T cell receptor (beta chain) described here comes from a study of CD8 T cells in ankylosing spondylitis. Study-level results: There were earlier reports of some motif variants in reactive arthritis synovial fluid and blood. Made up of fewer than ten highly homologous variants, a TCR beta motif appeared characteristic of ankylosing spondylitis blood.

A remark on this clonotype: The antigen is unknown.

Quantitative molecular-barcoded 5'-RACE generated the TCR beta libraries. TCRdb fed the 5' RACE reads into MiXCR, producing one record per CDR3 protein. Here the sample spans fewer than 250,000 distinct CDR3 sequences, over 9.5% being singletons. From germline, CDR1 is SGHRS and CDR2 YFSETQ. This CDR3 is 16 amino acids long. V was clipped by 0 bases and J by 2 bases; unmatched bases: 3. The TCR sequence derives from a male donor with ankylosing spondylitis or in good health (not recorded which). The chain couples TRBV5-1 to TRBJ2-2; 8 nucleotides match TRBD1. Specimen: blood, either unsorted or a sorted T cell fraction (not recorded which). CDR3 sequence reads: CASSLAGTGNTGELFF. Written as DNA, the CDR3 is TGCGCCAGCAGCTTGGCCGGGACAGGTAACACCGGGGAGCTGTTTTTT.